The entry below describes one T cell receptor beta chain. Its antigen is as yet unknown. The data stem from a study of T cell responses to AZD1222 COVID-19 vaccine. The study, taken as a whole, reports: Nearly half of unique spike-specific TCRs reportedly avoided B.1.351 and B.1.1.7 mutated regions.

Sequenced by immunoSEQ multiplex PCR; TCRdb stores in-frame clones only, minus some. The table lists fewer than 200,000 clones, 88% of them singletons, with about 4.3% in the top ten. Germline CDR1 is KGHDR and CDR2 is SFDVKD. The ends were cut back, 3 bases at V and 11 bases at J, with 10 bases in the middle. This CDR3 is 12 amino acids long. This sequence was found in an adult who received the AZD1222 COVID-19 vaccine. The specimen was peripheral blood, collected 28 days after the second AZD1222 dose. The J gene is TRBJ1-5, the V gene TRBV24-1, with a weak D call TRBD1 (6 bases). CDR3 coding DNA: TGTGCCACCAGTGATGTCACAGGGACCCAGCATTTT. Translating gives CATSDVTGTQHF.